This T cell receptor (beta chain) was recorded in a study of somatic mutations in cytotoxic T cells in rheumatoid arthritis. General observations from the study: With about 60 patients examined, about 8 had a largest CD8+ clone exceeding 20% of CD8+ cells.

Only in-frame clones appear in the TCRdb table, and some are missing; sequencing was by immunoSEQ multiplex PCR. Here the sample spans approximately 18,000 clones, around 85% being singletons. Positive magnetic bead selection, which isolated the CD4+ and CD8+ cells, was followed by a flow cytometry check of purity. About this clone: No antigen is known for it.

The germline V gene encodes CDR1 SGHVS and CDR2 FNYEAQ. Losses at the gene ends were 5 bases for V and 3 bases for J; bases not matched to a gene: 13. The CDR3 is 16 residues long. The clonotype was recovered from a man aged 40-55 years in good health. The source material was CD8+ T cells sorted from blood. The chain employs TRBV7-6 and TRBJ2-7, with 7 bases that match TRBD1. CDR3 sequence (DNA): TGTGCCAGCAGCCTGAGCCGGGACAGCAGGAGCTACGAGCAGTACTTC. Translated, it gives CASSLSRDSRSYEQYF.